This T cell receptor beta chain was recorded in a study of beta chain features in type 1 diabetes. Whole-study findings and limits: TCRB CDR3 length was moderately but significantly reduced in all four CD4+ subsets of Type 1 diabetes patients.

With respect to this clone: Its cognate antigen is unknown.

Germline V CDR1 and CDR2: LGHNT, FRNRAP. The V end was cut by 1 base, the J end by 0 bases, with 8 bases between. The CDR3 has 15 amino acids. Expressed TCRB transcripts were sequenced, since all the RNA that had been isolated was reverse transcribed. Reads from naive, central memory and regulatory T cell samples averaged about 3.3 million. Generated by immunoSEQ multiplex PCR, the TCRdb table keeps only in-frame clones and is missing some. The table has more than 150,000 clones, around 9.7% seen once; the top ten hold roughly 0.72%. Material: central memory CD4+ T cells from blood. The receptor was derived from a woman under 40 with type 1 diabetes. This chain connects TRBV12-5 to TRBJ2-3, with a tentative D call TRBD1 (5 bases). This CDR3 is CASGLGQQSTDTQYF. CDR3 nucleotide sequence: TGTGCTAGTGGTTTGGGACAGCAAAGCACAGATACGCAGTATTTT. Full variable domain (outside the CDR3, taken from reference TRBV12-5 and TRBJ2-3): DARVTQTPRHKVTEMGQEVTMRCQPILGHNTVFWYRQTMMQGLELLAYFRNRAPLDDSGMPKDRFSAEMPDATLATLKIQPSEPRDSAVYFCASGLGQQSTDTQYFGPGTRLTVL.